This TCR beta chain was documented in a study of CD8+ T cells in alopecia areata. Comment on this clone: Its specificity is unknown.

Extracted RNA was reverse transcribed, and the resulting cDNA served as sequencing template. Only in-frame clones appear in the TCRdb table, and some are missing; sequencing was by immunoSEQ multiplex PCR. Among 80,000 to 100,000 clones listed, approximately 42% were seen once. The germline gives CDR1 MDHEN, CDR2 SYDVKM. J was trimmed by 3 bases and V by 5 bases; bases with no gene match: 2. The length of the CDR3 is 13 residues. Findings and caveats of the study: Scalp sequencing also captures normal skin's resident alphabeta T cells. It was lesional scalp, especially alopecia totalis/universalis, that showed higher clonality than normal scalp.

The rearrangement joins TRBV28 to TRBJ2-7; 9 nucleotides align to TRBD1. Sequenced: CD4+ T cells sorted from blood. The sequence came from a human donor with alopecia areata. In DNA, the CDR3 is TGTGCCAGCAGTCTGGACAGGGGCTACGAGCAGTACTTC. Protein product: CASSLDRGYEQYF.